This T cell receptor (beta chain) was retrieved from a study of cytomegalovirus exposure and HLA in healthy donors. Primers included in the PCR were 60 Vbeta and 13 Jbeta primers. Clones were sequenced by immunoSEQ multiplex PCR, and TCRdb holds only the in-frame ones, with some missing. The top ten hold around 1% of the sample, which has fewer than 200,000 clones, around 90% seen once. This clone appeared a single time. Input material: PBMCs. The source of this sequence is a boy aged 2 to 10 in good health and CMV-seronegative.

The CDR3 DNA is TGCGCCAGCAGCTTGGAGGCTAGCGGGGGGGCCAATGAGCAGTTCTTC. As protein: CASSLEASGGANEQFF. The chain has TRBV5-1 and TRBJ2-1; TRBD2 matches at 12 bases. There are 16 residues in the CDR3. The germline CDR1 and CDR2 sequences are SGHRS and YFSETQ. Trimming cost V 0 bases and J 6 bases; bases outside gene matches: 4.